This T cell receptor (beta chain) originates from a study of T cell clonotyping in hematopoietic cell transplantation (dated by TCRdb to the early 2020s). With respect to the entire study: Recipient samples taken before transplant were collected after cytoreduction. The study collected around 130 blood samples from some 33 consecutive transplant recipients and their related donors. Patients were recruited between 2015 and January 2017 and followed until late 2020 or death.

What the authors observed across the whole study: A decrease in recipient TCR diversity was observed after transplant, and a progressive increase in pathologically expanded clonotypes was seen from day 30 to day 180. Just a small fraction of recipient repertoires overlapped with donor repertoires, and more than 95% appeared de novo at the given depth. Sample size was limited, and cells were not sorted, so CD4 and CD8 repertoire contributions could not be separated. Inverse Simpson Index values from donors and from recipients before transplant predicted broader TCR repertoire diversity after transplant.

The CDR3 spans 15 residues, from the cysteine through the phenylalanine. The kept DNA is CDR3 alone, 45 bases in frame from the first base. Ends trimmed: V by 3 bases, J by 0 bases; bases unmatched to a gene: 4. The germline V gene yields SGHTA for CDR1 and FQGNSA for CDR2. To note about this clone: The antigen it recognizes is unknown. Per-base quality was not reported, and no clone a single base away is much larger than it.

The immunoSEQ assay, a bias-controlled multiplex PCR using V- and J-specific primers, was used to amplify TCR beta CDR3 regions from genomic DNA. In a second PCR step, the CDR3 amplicons were tagged with a proprietary barcode plus Illumina adapter sequences. CDR3 libraries were sequenced on an Illumina MiSeq instrument. As for how the authors treated the data: Export and quality control were handled in immunoSEQ Analyzer 3.0, while downstream analyses relied on R Bioconductor and Immunarch. Only productive rearrangements within the normalized downsampled data set were used in the calculation of repertoire metrics. In the normalized cohort, a clonotype counted as pathologically expanded if the clonotype was larger than 5 templates. The Inverse Simpson Index was used to measure repertoire diversity. The non-normalized data set was used for CMV-specificity analyses so that all clonotypes could be captured. What TCRdb holds here is the immuneACCESS table cut down to in-frame rearrangements. Part of the clones is not present; checked against another copy, under half of the missing clones reflect an unresolved V gene, and the others are unexplained. D and trimming come from the DNA, and the V and J calls and clone size come from that table. In all, the sample holds approximately 11,000 clones, and more than 75% of those were seen once. The leading ten clones occupy 15% of the sample.

The intended sense of this specimen's time point label: recipient sample about 28 days before transplant, after cytoreduction. Recipient blood was collected about 28 days before transplant and at days 30, 100 and 180 after transplant. Nuclei Lysis Solution was used to extract genomic DNA from fresh or cryopreserved unfractionated peripheral blood mononuclear cells. The sample consisted of peripheral blood mononuclear cells, taken before stem cell transplant. The chain couples TRBV7-2 to TRBJ2-7, with 8 bases aligning to TRBD1. The sequence derives from a woman aged 45 to 65 with chronic myeloid leukemia. Some clones in this sample may be carry-over from other donors' samples. The CDR3 amino acid sequence is: CASSFETGVSYEQYF. The DNA sequence is TGTGCCAGCAGCTTCGAGACAGGGGTCTCCTACGAGCAGTACTTC.